This TCR beta chain came from a study of OX40 agonist ivuxolimab in advanced cancers. Study overall: Participants, 82.7% male, averaged roughly 60 years of age, ranging from roughly 23 to 90.

TCRdb keeps only in-frame clones here, not all; method: immunoSEQ multiplex PCR. Counted here are over 30,000 clones, roughly four fifths occurring once; the ten biggest clones make up 2% to 3%. This clone was detected only once. This receptor was taken from an adult with an advanced solid tumor such as melanoma, head and neck, liver or kidney cancer. The sample in question was CD4+ or CD8+ T cells sorted from blood, obtained in a trial of the OX40 agonist ivuxolimab.

The CDR3 sequence: CASSQDRYGPGEKLFF. Written as DNA, the CDR3 is TGCGCCAGCAGCCAAGATCGGTACGGCCCGGGTGAAAAACTGTTTTTT. The chain couples TRBV4-1 to TRBJ1-4; D gene uncertain. This CDR3 has 16 residues. The germline V gene encodes CDR1 MGHRA and CDR2 YSYEKL. V lost 0 bases and J 7 bases, leaving 15 bases between the germline ends.